This T cell receptor (beta chain) was observed in a study of regulatory T cells in long-lasting Graves disease. Time point: newly diagnosed GD, antithyroid drugs for less than 3 months. Researchers made the TCR library from RNA that was extracted from PBMCs. V was clipped by 5 bases and J by 0 bases, with 14 bases between them. There are 15 residues in the CDR3. The germline V gene has CDR1 DFQATT and CDR2 SNEGSKA (reference sequence). Construction of the TCR beta libraries employed iRepertoire HTBI primers in conjunction with Arm-PCR of CDR3 regions. TCRdb recomputed calls from the multiplex PCR reads with MiXCR, one row per CDR3 protein. The sample holds about 460,000 distinct CDR3 sequences, approximately 15% seen once. Another study also made use of these data, one on T cells in Graves' hyperthyroidism and ophthalmopathy.

Material: peripheral blood mononuclear cells (PBMCs), obtained at new diagnosis, from a patient treated with antithyroid drugs. The TCR comes from a woman between 50 and 59 years old with Graves disease. This chain links TRBV20-1 with TRBJ2-1; TRBD1 is a possible D gene (5 bases). CDR3: CSALAGPSSYNEQFF. The DNA for the CDR3 is TGCAGTGCTCTTGCAGGGCCGAGCTCCTACAATGAGCAGTTCTTC.